The following is a TCR beta chain sequence with its context. This sample was taken from a study of cytomegalovirus exposure and HLA in healthy donors. PCR was performed using 60 Vbeta and 13 Jbeta primers. As processed by the authors: There were around 80 million unique TCR beta chains by a later count, and approximately 10 million of them were shared. Repertoires were generated with immunoSEQ multiplex PCR, while TCRdb's copy carries only in-frame clones and drops some. Clonal size and the V and J genes are those of that table, whereas D and trimming came from the DNA. The data contain under 95,000 clones, roughly 74% of them seen just once; the ten biggest clones take up roughly 2%. The sequenced sample was PBMCs. This clonotype was sampled from a middle-aged man in good health and CMV-seronegative.

CDR3 in amino acids: CAWSEGQLNTEAFF. CDR3 bases: TGTGCCTGGAGTGAGGGACAGTTGAACACTGAAGCTTTCTTT. The rearrangement links TRBV30 to TRBJ1-1, with 7 bases fitting TRBD1. Unmatched junction bases numbered 2, after V lost 1 base and J lost 0 bases. This CDR3 is 14 amino acids long. Germline CDR1 is GTSNPN and CDR2 is SVGIG (reference sequence). Filled out from reference TRBV30 and TRBJ1-1, the complete variable domain reads SQTIHQWPATLVQPVGSPLSLECTVEGTSNPNLYWYRQAAGRGLQLLFYSVGIGQISSEVPQNLSASRPQDRQFILSSKKLLLSDSGFYLCAWSEGQLNTEAFFGQGTRLTVV.